One sample yielded the 25 T cell receptor beta chains listed below, sequenced in a study of shared clonotypes between healthy human individuals. TCRdb's copy holds only in-frame clones and misses some; the assay was immunoSEQ multiplex PCR. The sample carries 2 million or so clones, about 94% recorded once. The naive CD8 subset, CD45RO-negative cells positively selected for CCR7, excluded terminally differentiated effector memory CD45RA+ cells. Input material: naive CD8+ T cells sorted from blood. These receptors all come from a man aged 18 to 29 in good health.

The chain has TRBV5-1 and TRBJ2-2; a weak D match, TRBD1 (5 bases). Between the trimmed V and J ends, which lost 0 bases and 7 bases, there was a span of 28 bases. CDR1 is SGHRS and CDR2 is YFSETQ in the germline V gene. The CDR3 runs to 20 residues. The CDR3 sequence: CASSLVPTSELRVGFGELFF. DNA for the CDR3: TGCGCCAGCAGCTTGGTTCCGACGTCAGAGCTCAGGGTCGGTTTCGGGGAGCTGTTTTTT.

The chain joins TRBV7-2 to TRBJ2-5, with 10 bases aligning to TRBD2. V shed 5 bases and J 5 bases; nucleotides not matched to a gene: 8. There are 15 residues in the CDR3. The germline V gene encodes CDR1 SGHTA and CDR2 FQGNSA. Here the CDR3 reads CASSPMLAGAETQYF. CDR3 nucleotide sequence: TGTGCCAGCAGCCCGATGCTAGCGGGAGCGGAGACCCAGTACTTC.

This clone was detected only once. V usage is TRBV6-1 and J usage is TRBJ2-5; D is perhaps TRBD2 (5 bases). Looked up from germline, CDR1 is MNHNS and CDR2 is SASEGT. The CDR3 runs 14 residues. The V gene lost 1 base and the J gene lost 2 bases, with 8 bases spanning the gap. The CDR3 reads CASSEERVQETQYF. The CDR3 bases are TGTGCCAGCAGTGAAGAGAGGGTTCAAGAGACCCAGTACTTC.

V usage is TRBV4-1 and J usage is TRBJ2-7; D perhaps matches TRBD2 (6 bases). CDR1 and CDR2 from the germline V gene are MGHRA and YSYEKL. V was cut by 0 bases and J by 2 bases, with 20 bases left in between. The length of the CDR3 is 18 residues. In nucleotides, the CDR3 is TGCGCCAGCAGCCAAGAGGGGGTTGCCGGGACTTTAACCTACGAGCAGTACTTC. It translates to CASSQEGVAGTLTYEQYF.

The rearrangement links TRBV7-9 to TRBJ2-1; 9 bases are shared with TRBD2. Losses at the gene ends were 4 bases for V and 9 bases for J; bases not matched to a gene: 10. There are 15 residues in the CDR3. Germline V lookup: CDR1 SEHNR, CDR2 FQNEAQ (reference sequence). CDR3 region: CASSSTRLAGFEQFF. In nucleotides, the CDR3 is TGTGCCAGCAGCTCCACGCGGCTAGCGGGATTTGAGCAGTTCTTC.

The chain has TRBV27 and TRBJ2-7; D may be TRBD2 (5 bases). Germline V gene data show CDR1 as MNHEY and CDR2 as SMNVEV (reference sequence). This CDR3 contains 13 residues. Trimming took 4 bases from V and 2 from J, leaving 9 bases between them. The CDR3 DNA is TGTGCCAGCAGTTATCCGGGGACCTACGAGCAGTACTTC. This codes for CASSYPGTYEQYF.

V and J are TRBV7-6 and TRBJ2-2, with 11 bases matching TRBD2. The J segment lost 1 base and the V segment lost 5 bases, leaving 9 bases of the junction unmatched. CDR3 length: 18 amino acids. Looked up from germline, CDR1 is SGHVS and CDR2 is FNYEAQ. CDR3: CASSPPGLAELNTGELFF. The CDR3 DNA sequence: TGTGCCAGCAGCCCCCCGGGACTAGCGGAATTGAACACCGGGGAGCTGTTTTTT. The full variable domain, with the rest looked up from reference TRBV7-6 and TRBJ2-2, is GAGVSQSPRYKVTKRGQDVALRCDPISGHVSLYWYRQALGQGPEFLTYFNYEAQQDKSGLPNDRFSAERPEGSISTLTIQRTEQRDSAMYRCASSPPGLAELNTGELFFGEGSRLTVL.

The chain has TRBV7-2 and TRBJ2-7; TRBD1 might be the D (5 bases). CDR1 SGHTA and CDR2 FQGNSA come from the germline V gene. V gave up 0 bases and J gave up 9 bases, with 12 bases separating them. The CDR3 spans 13 residues. The DNA for the CDR3 is TGTGCCAGCAGCTTAGCAGGGGCTGATAGGCAGTACTTC. Translated, it gives CASSLAGADRQYF.

The chain employs TRBV2 and TRBJ2-7; possibly TRBD2 for D (6 bases). This CDR3 spans 15 amino acids. Germline V gene data show CDR1 as SNHLY and CDR2 as FYNNEI. Trimming left V 3 bases short and J 3 bases short, with 15 bases between. CDR3 amino acids: CASSDLTSVHYEQYF. The CDR3 nucleotides are TGTGCCAGCAGTGACCTGACTAGTGTTCACTACGAGCAGTACTTC.

This chain links TRBV5-4 with TRBJ2-7; possibly TRBD2 for D (5 bases). V was shortened by 0 bases and J by 5 bases, with 15 bases between the two germline ends. Germline CDR1 and CDR2: SGHNT and YYREEE (reference sequence). The CDR3 contains 15 residues. The CDR3 is CASSLGATMRDEQYF. In DNA, the CDR3 is TGTGCCAGCAGCTTGGGAGCGACTATGAGAGACGAGCAGTACTTC.

The J gene is TRBJ2-7, the V gene TRBV4-3; D perhaps matches TRBD1 (6 bases). The CDR3 is made up of 15 amino acids. With 2 bases removed from V and 1 base from J, the gap between germline ends came to 12 bases. From germline, CDR1 is LGHNA and CDR2 YSLEER. The CDR3, as DNA: TGCGCCAGCAGCCAATTTCAGGACAGATCCTACGAGCAGTACTTC. This gives the protein CASSQFQDRSYEQYF.

CDR3: CASSFSSSADTQYF. The CDR3 DNA is TGTGCCAGCAGCTTTAGTTCCTCCGCGGATACGCAGTATTTT. J is TRBJ2-3 and V is TRBV7-3; D unclear. Trimming took off 3 bases at V and 6 bases at J, with 13 bases between the two ends. Germline V gene sequence: CDR1 SGHTA, CDR2 FQGTGA. The length of the CDR3 is 14 residues. Combining the CDR3 with reference TRBV7-3 and TRBJ2-3 gives the whole variable domain GAGVSQTPSNKVTEKGKYVELRCDPISGHTALYWYRQSLGQGPEFLIYFQGTGAADDSGLPNDRFFAVRPEGSVSTLKIQRTERGDSAVYLCASSFSSSADTQYFGPGTRLTVL.

The chain has TRBV7-9 and TRBJ2-2, with 11 bases fitting TRBD2. Germline CDR1 reads SEHNR; CDR2 reads FQNEAQ (reference sequence). This CDR3 region has 17 residues. V shed 4 bases and J 5 bases; nucleotides not matched to a gene: 9. The CDR3 coding sequence is TGTGCCAGCAGCTCCGGACTAGCGGGCTTGAAAACCGGGGAGCTGTTTTTT. It yields the protein CASSSGLAGLKTGELFF. Full variable domain (remainder filled in from reference TRBV7-9 and TRBJ2-2): DTGVSQNPRHKITKRGQNVTFRCDPISEHNRLYWYRQTLGQGPEFLTYFQNEAQLEKSRLLSDRFSAERPKGSFSTLEIQRTEQGDSAMYLCASSSGLAGLKTGELFFGEGSRLTVL.

This clone was seen just once. The CDR3 DNA reads TGTGCCAGCAGTGAAGGAAATAGGGACACCGGGGAGCTGTTTTTT. Translation gives CASSEGNRDTGELFF. This chain uses TRBV6-1 with TRBJ2-2, with D unresolved. The V end was cut by 1 base, the J end by 3 bases, with 9 bases between. Germline V gives CDR1 MNHNS, CDR2 SASEGT. The CDR3 totals 15 residues.

The V gene is TRBV29-1, the J gene TRBJ2-1, with TRBD1 matching 8 bases. CDR1 and CDR2 from the germline V gene are SQVTM and ANQGSEA. The CDR3 sequence is 15 residues long. Unmatched junction bases numbered 7, after V lost 6 bases and J lost 0 bases. The CDR3 spells CSVETGEASYNEQFF. DNA for the CDR3: TGCAGCGTAGAGACAGGGGAAGCCTCCTACAATGAGCAGTTCTTC.

The chain has TRBV19 and TRBJ2-7; D call uncertain. The V gene lost 3 bases and the J gene lost 2 bases, with 11 bases spanning the gap. The CDR3 has 14 amino acids. The germline gives CDR1 LNHDA, CDR2 SQIVND (reference sequence). The CDR3 spells CASSILGGPYEQYF. As DNA, the CDR3 is TGTGCCAGTAGTATCTTAGGCGGACCCTACGAGCAGTACTTC. Filled out from reference TRBV19 and TRBJ2-7, the complete variable domain reads DGGITQSPKYLFRKEGQNVTLSCEQNLNHDAMYWYRQDPGQGLRLIYYSQIVNDFQKGDIAEGYSVSREKKESFPLTVTSAQKNPTAFYLCASSILGGPYEQYFGPGTRLTVT.

With regard to this clone: Distinct nucleotide sequences in the sample also encode this CDR3. This rearrangement joins TRBV27 to TRBJ2-7; 7 positions agree with TRBD1. Germline-derived CDR1 and CDR2 are MNHEY and SMNVEV (reference sequence). With V trimmed by 2 bases and J by 2 bases, 9 bases remained unmatched. The CDR3 has 16 amino acids. The CDR3 protein is CASSLLSGQGAYEQYF. The CDR3 DNA follows: TGTGCCAGCAGTTTACTTTCGGGGCAGGGGGCCTACGAGCAGTACTTC.

The gene calls are TRBV4-1 and TRBJ2-1; no clear D gene. Trimming left V 1 base short and J 5 bases short, with 9 bases between. CDR3 length: 14 amino acids. Germline V gene lookup returns CDR1 MGHRA and CDR2 YSYEKL. CDR3 loop: CASSQGDPHNEQFF. CDR3 nucleotides: TGCGCCAGCAGCCAAGGGGATCCCCACAATGAGCAGTTCTTC.

The chain employs TRBV5-5 and TRBJ1-2; D is undetermined. The CDR3 covers 14 residues. V lost 0 bases, J lost 2 bases, and 8 bases lay in between. Per the germline V gene, CDR1 is SGHKS and CDR2 is YYEKEE (reference sequence). The DNA of the CDR3 is TGTGCCAGCAGCTTGGCTCTCGACAACTATGGCTACACCTTC. This gives the protein CASSLALDNYGYTF.

V and J are TRBV14 and TRBJ2-5; TRBD2 agrees at 7 bases. The CDR3 is 16 residues long. Germline CDR1 is SGHDN and CDR2 is FVKESK. The V segment lost 0 bases and the J segment 0 bases; nucleotides outside the gene matches: 4. The CDR3 DNA reads as TGTGCCAGCAGCCAAGACACGCTAGCGGACCAAGAGACCCAGTACTTC. As protein: CASSQDTLADQETQYF.

The chain carries TRBV28 and TRBJ2-1, with 12 positions matching TRBD2. V was clipped by 4 bases and J by 5 bases; unmatched bases: 3. CDR1 is MDHEN and CDR2 is SYDVKM in the germline V gene. This CDR3 region has 15 residues. CDR3 DNA: TGTGCCAGCAGTTCGACTAGCGGGAGCCACAATGAGCAGTTCTTC. This encodes CASSSTSGSHNEQFF.

The chain uses TRBV5-4 and TRBJ1-6, with D hard to call. Germline assignment: CDR1 SGHNT and CDR2 YYREEE (reference sequence). The CDR3 sequence is 16 residues long. V was shortened by 0 bases and J by 7 bases, with 14 bases between the two germline ends. CDR3 sequence: CASSLGMERMNSPLHF. Here the CDR3 DNA reads TGTGCCAGCAGCTTGGGGATGGAGCGGATGAATTCACCCCTCCACTTT.

This clone was seen a single time. The V call is TRBV19, the J call TRBJ2-7; a possible D gene is TRBD1 (6 bases). The CDR3 length is 15 residues. Germline V gene sequence: CDR1 LNHDA, CDR2 SQIVND (reference sequence). The V end lost 3 bases, the J end lost 5 bases, and 17 bases lay between the germline ends. CDR3 nucleotides: TGTGCCAGTAGTATCGGGACATCCACAAGGAACGAGCAGTACTTC. Protein product: CASSIGTSTRNEQYF.

Comments on this clone: The same CDR3 arises from other DNA sequences in this sample as well. V usage is TRBV5-6 and J usage is TRBJ2-7; D tentatively fits TRBD1 or TRBD2 (7 bases each). V was shortened by 4 bases and J by 2 bases, with 10 bases between the two germline ends. CDR3 length: 13 amino acids. Per the germline V gene, CDR1 is SGHDT and CDR2 is YYEEEE. The CDR3: CASSSGTAYEQYF. The CDR3 region has the DNA TGTGCCAGCAGCAGCGGGACAGCCTACGAGCAGTACTTC.

This clone was detected only once. As DNA, the CDR3 is TGTGCCAGCAGCCTCAGGGTAGGCGAGCAGTACTTC. It specifies CASSLRVGEQYF. The chain couples TRBV5-4 to TRBJ2-7; possibly TRBD1 for D (5 bases). V was pared by 4 bases and J by 6 bases, with 11 bases between. Germline V CDR1 and CDR2: SGHNT, YYREEE (reference sequence). The CDR3 has 12 residues. The whole variable domain, remainder taken from reference TRBV5-4 and TRBJ2-7, is ETGVTQSPTHLIKTRGQQVTLRCSSQSGHNTVSWYQQALGQGPQFIFQYYREEENGRGNFPPRFSGLQFPNYSSELNVNALELDDSALYLCASSLRVGEQYFGPGTRLTVT.